This T cell receptor beta chain was sequenced in a study of cytomegalovirus exposure and HLA in healthy donors (dated by TCRdb to 2017 to 2019). Some background on the complete study: An earlier analysis of around 600 of the donors reported 250 to 350 Gb of sequence data and 117 million unique TCR beta sequences from about 179 million T cells. An early release that covered about 600 HLA-typed donors contained approximately 300 gigabases of sequencing data and around 80 million unique TCR sequences. The genetic ancestry cluster associated with self-reported Caucasian donors included about four fifths of the 398 genotyped donors. The aim of the study was to test whether cataloging public T cell receptors could identify signatures of past pathogen exposure. The T cell repertoires of under 750 subjects were profiled by immunosequencing and related to cytomegalovirus serostatus. Along with the roughly 710-subject first cohort, a separate validation cohort of some 130 different subjects was used. High-throughput TCR immunosequencing, statistical association of individual TCRs with disease status, and machine learning were combined to predict cytomegalovirus infection status. To study patterns of TCR occurrence, a later analysis re-analyzed previously published TCR beta repertoires from several hundred donors and added high-resolution HLA genotyping. Rather than drawing on any new phenotypic data, the later analysis identified candidate immune exposures from TCR beta sequences and the way those sequences occurred across donors. In an earlier analysis of over 550 of the donors, high-throughput TCR beta sequencing was used to judge whether each TCR beta V gene segment behaved as functional or pseudogenic. Alongside the repertoire data, information on donor age, sex, ethnicity and CMV serostatus was compiled. A later genetic analysis took genome-wide SNP genotypes for about 65% of the 666 donors and used that subset as a discovery cohort. Every discovery cohort repertoire had been produced on one sequencing platform. HLA typing included class I and class II loci at four-digit resolution. Typing coverage differed by locus: A, B, C, DRB1 and DQB1 were typed in roughly 629-630 donors, DQA1 in roughly 500, DPA1 in around 600, and DPB1 in about 450. Roughly five DR-DQ haplotypes were treated as single units for association and clustering because of strong linkage in the cohort. On average, over 200,000 unique TCR beta nucleotide sequences were sequenced per donor among some 420 genotyped donors of the cohort, with 15% to 20% of those sequences being non-productive.

Taken from cysteine to phenylalanine, the CDR3 has 15 residues. Only CDR3 DNA is held: 45 bases, read in frame from base 1. The CDR1 and CDR2 encoded by the germline V gene (reference sequence) are LNHDA and SQIVND. V is clipped by 1 base and J by 1 base, and the sequence between their germline boundaries is 10 bases long. The investigation overall reported the following: Because counts were too low, roughly 16 rarely observed V segments, including chromosome 9 orphons, were excluded from the earlier analysis of 587 of the donors. Some IMGT-functional V segments, including TRBV6-2 and TRBV6-3, could not be distinguished by the 87-base-pair reads and were therefore excluded. In a later analysis, the rate of TCR association differed among HLA loci, with DRB1 alleles having the most associated TCRs and HLA-C alleles having the fewest. A total of roughly 160 TCR beta chains were listed by the study as associated with cytomegalovirus. A further reported finding was that TCR beta sequences accurately predicted the HLA-A and HLA-B alleles for most subjects in the first cohort. Immune exposure information for the cohort was limited to CMV serostatus. At a false discovery rate of 0.05, a later analysis linked roughly 17,000 TCR beta sequences to specific HLA alleles. Linkage disequilibrium might explain the correlated functional status among segregating V segments, but an unknown experimental factor could not be ruled out. Strong co-occurrence of HLA alleles, especially DR and DQ, made assigning TCR associations to individual alleles difficult. In a later analysis, most CMV-associated TCR beta chains were found to appear HLA-restricted, with HLA associations seemingly driven largely by CMV exposure. In both the original and validation cohorts, the classifier was reported to diagnose cytomegalovirus status with high specificity and sensitivity. In a later analysis, HLA-associated TCR beta chains were found to be more clonally expanded and to have lower generation probabilities than equally common non-associated chains. Because HLA typing was unavailable for some donors at each locus, only the typed subset was used in association tests. The presence/absence analyses assumed that sequencing depth was roughly uniform across donors, and that assumption may not be true. It was suggested by the authors that the approach could potentially be generalized to other disease states and immunological phenotypes. In a later genetic analysis, a missense DCLRE1C variant was associated with V-gene and J-gene trimming of TCR beta chains, and the association was replicated in an independent cohort. Compared with the approximately 720-donor mean, donors in an Asian-associated ancestry cluster had fewer N-insertions in productive TCRs, according to a later genetic analysis. A few of the identified cytomegalovirus-associated TCR beta chains were confirmed in vitro to be specific for cytomegalovirus antigens. A cluster of highly shared sequence variants was judged likely to represent a technical artifact of the sequencing pipeline. Broadly in line with IMGT annotations, most TCR beta V segments showed up in productive rearrangements about 90% or about 30% of the time in an earlier analysis of some 590 of the donors. Across donors, most TCR sequences were observed very rarely, whereas some public TCRs were present in many individuals. This cohort had only TCR beta chains sequenced, and the lack of alpha or paired-chain data limited which features could be detected. Several of the top co-occurrence clusters appeared to be linked to parvovirus B19, influenza, CMV and Epstein-Barr virus, according to a later analysis.

Preparation of the library involved the immunoSEQ multiplex PCR assay. For the multiplex PCR, a mixture combining 60 forward primers for TCR Vbeta segments and 13 reverse primers for TCR Jbeta segments was used. The CDR3 region of rearranged TCR beta genes was amplified from genomic DNA with a multiplex PCR assay. On the Illumina HiSeq System, the amplified TCR beta libraries were sequenced as 87-base-pair reads. The original pipeline was this. In a later analysis, some 80 million unique TCR beta chains were counted across the 666 repertoires, and roughly 9.9 million of these chains were shared by at least two donors. To remove PCR and sequencing errors, raw reads were error-corrected and collapsed into unique sequences using a nearest-neighbor algorithm that merged closely related sequences. V, D and J gene segments were assigned by aligning CDR3 sequences to IMGT reference sequences. For a sequence to be retained, at least a six-nucleotide match to both a V gene segment and a J gene segment was required. A rearrangement counted as productive if the CDR3 had no stop codons and remained in frame with V and J, and every other rearrangement counted as non-productive. Following IMGT convention, CDR3 was defined as the stretch from the second conserved V-encoded cysteine up to the conserved J-encoded phenylalanine. Sequences without an unambiguous match to a single V gene segment were excluded from the earlier analysis of over 500 of the donors. In an earlier analysis of 587 of the donors, V segments were called functional above 56.7% productive rearrangements and were called segregating when the between-donor standard deviation exceeded 5%. A statistical classification framework was built for diagnosing cytomegalovirus status from the catalog of TCR beta chain sequences. In a later analysis, V and J genes were assigned by comparing TCR nucleotide sequences against IMGT/GENE-DB human TR gene sequences. The TCRdist pipeline was used in a later analysis to assign CDR3 sequences and most-parsimonious VDJ recombination scenarios. In a later analysis, every TCR beta chain was defined by the combination of its CDR3 amino acid sequence and its V-gene family, and reads without a unique V-gene family were dropped. A later analysis removed over 500 highly shared, low-generation-probability nucleotide sequences to deal with suspected cross-contamination and a sequencing artifact. For each public chain, a later analysis derived a clonal expansion index from normalized ranks of inferred template counts within each repertoire. In a later analysis, generation probabilities were computed using a VDJ recombination model fitted to out-of-frame rearrangements, and the results were checked against IGoR. In a later analysis, hypergeometric tests were used to score TCR-TCR, TCR-HLA and TCR-CMV co-occurrence, with a repertoire-size bias correction applied to TCR pairs. A later analysis estimated false discovery rates by permuting HLA or CMV assignments 20 times. In a later analysis, co-occurring TCRs were grouped using DBSCAN, and TCRdist sequence similarity was added for clustering within HLA-allele-positive subsets. Repertoires with fewer than 30,000 or more than 120,000 public chains, plus five repertoires with anomalous nucleotide sharing, were excluded from co-occurrence clustering. TCRdb limited this immuneACCESS table to in-frame rearrangements with V and J called. A share of clones is missing; checked studies link under half to unresolved V genes, and the rest is unexplained. The V and J calls and clone size come from that table; D and trimming were worked out from the DNA. Within this sample are 100,000 to 150,000 clones, with around 79% of them counted one time only. The ten largest clones represent 2.1% of the sample.

Worth noting for this clone: Its antigen is currently not known. Base qualities were left out, and no much larger clone turns up one base away.

The cohort was made up of hundreds of healthy bone marrow donors. At the time of sampling, all cohort members were nominally healthy, though unrecorded immune exposures were likely present. The donor tested CMV seropositive and was one of the 289 seropositive cohort members. Each donor provided a peripheral blood sample, and peripheral blood mononuclear cells were used for TCR beta sequencing. Genomic DNA was extracted from the blood cell samples with the Qiagen DNeasy Blood Extraction Kit. The sequenced material came from PBMCs. This receptor was identified in a woman in her thirties or forties in good health and CMV-seropositive. The V gene is TRBV19 and the J gene is TRBJ1-1, with the D gene not confidently named. The nucleotide sequence is given as TGTGCCAGTAGTATAGGCCAAGTGAGGAACACTGAAGCTTTCTTT. Translated, this is CASSIGQVRNTEAFF. The reference TRBV19 and TRBJ1-1 proteins fill in what lies around the CDR3, so the full variable domain reads DGGITQSPKYLFRKEGQNVTLSCEQNLNHDAMYWYRQDPGQGLRLIYYSQIVNDFQKGDIAEGYSVSREKKESFPLTVTSAQKNPTAFYLCASSIGQVRNTEAFFGQGTRLTVV.